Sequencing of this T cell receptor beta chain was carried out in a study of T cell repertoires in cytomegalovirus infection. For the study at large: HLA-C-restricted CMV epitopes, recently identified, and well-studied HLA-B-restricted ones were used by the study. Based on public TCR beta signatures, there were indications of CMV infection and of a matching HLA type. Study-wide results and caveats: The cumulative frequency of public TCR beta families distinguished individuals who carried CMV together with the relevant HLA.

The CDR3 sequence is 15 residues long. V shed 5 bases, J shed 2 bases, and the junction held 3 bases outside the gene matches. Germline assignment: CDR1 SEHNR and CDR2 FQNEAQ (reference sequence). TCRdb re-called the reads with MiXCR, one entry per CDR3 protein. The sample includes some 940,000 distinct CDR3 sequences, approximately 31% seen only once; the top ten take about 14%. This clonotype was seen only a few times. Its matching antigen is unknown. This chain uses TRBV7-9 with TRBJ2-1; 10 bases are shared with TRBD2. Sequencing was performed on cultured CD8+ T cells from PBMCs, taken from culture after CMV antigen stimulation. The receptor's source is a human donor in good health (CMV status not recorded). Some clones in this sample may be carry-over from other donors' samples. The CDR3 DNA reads TGTGCCAGCAGCGCTGGACTAGCGGCCTACAATGAGCAGTTCTTC. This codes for CASSAGLAAYNEQFF.